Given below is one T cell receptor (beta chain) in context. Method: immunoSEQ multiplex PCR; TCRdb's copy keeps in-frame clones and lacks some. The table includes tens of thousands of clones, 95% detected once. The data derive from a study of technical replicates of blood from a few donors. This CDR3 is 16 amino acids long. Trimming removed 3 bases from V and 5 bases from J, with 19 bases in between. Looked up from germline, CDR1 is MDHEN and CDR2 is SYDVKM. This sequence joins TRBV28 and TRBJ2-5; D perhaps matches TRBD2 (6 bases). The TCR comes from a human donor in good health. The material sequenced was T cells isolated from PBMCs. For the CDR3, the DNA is TGTGCCAGCAGTTTCCCGGGGGACCACGAGCGGGAGACCCAGTACTTC. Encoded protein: CASSFPGDHERETQYF.